What follows are 22 T cell receptor beta chains derived from one specimen sequenced in a study of cytomegalovirus exposure and HLA in healthy donors. With 60 Vbeta and 13 Jbeta primers, the PCR was carried out. The protocol was immunoSEQ multiplex PCR, while the TCRdb copy is restricted to in-frame clones and leaves out a portion. Among 160,000 or so clones, more than 65% were seen once, and the ten largest hold over 1%. The sequenced material came from PBMCs. The receptor source for this set is a woman aged 45-65 years in good health and CMV-seronegative.

The chain uses TRBV19 and TRBJ2-3, with 8 bases lining up with TRBD1. The germline gives CDR1 LNHDA, CDR2 SQIVND (reference sequence). The V gene end was trimmed by 3 bases and the J gene end by 5 bases; junction bases not matched to a gene: 10. The CDR3 loop spans 16 amino acids. The CDR3 region is CASSIPRGRGRDTQYF. The CDR3 nucleotides are TGTGCCAGTAGTATCCCCCGGGGCAGGGGGCGAGATACGCAGTATTTT.

This clone has only one observation. The V call is TRBV16, the J call TRBJ2-4; D uncertain. V was pared by 2 bases and J by 0 bases, with 11 bases between. Germline CDR1 and CDR2: KGHSY and FQNENV. The CDR3 sequence is 16 residues long. The CDR3 region has the DNA TGTGCCAGCAGCCAAATCCATAAACTAGCCAAAAACATTCAGTACTTC. It translates to CASSQIHKLAKNIQYF.

V and J are TRBV9 and TRBJ2-2, with 9 bases fitting TRBD2. Trimming removed 4 bases from V and 4 bases from J; junction bases left unmatched: 8. The CDR3 sequence is 16 residues long. Germline V gene data show CDR1 as SGDLS and CDR2 as YYNGEE. The CDR3 sequence is CASSPSGGILTGELFF. CDR3 in DNA: TGTGCCAGCAGCCCGAGCGGGGGGATACTCACCGGGGAGCTGTTTTTT.

V and J are TRBV11-1 and TRBJ2-5; 7 bases map to TRBD1. Trimming at V came to 5 bases and at J to 1 base, leaving 4 bases not matched to a gene. The CDR3 sequence is 14 residues long. Germline V gives CDR1 SGHAT, CDR2 FQDESV (reference sequence). The CDR3 DNA sequence: TGTGCCAGCAGCCCCGGGACAGCCCAAGAGACCCAGTACTTC. Translated: CASSPGTAQETQYF. Supplemented by reference TRBV11-1 and TRBJ2-5, the full variable domain reads EAEVAQSPRYKITEKSQAVAFWCDPISGHATLYWYRQILGQGPELLVQFQDESVVDDSQLPKDRFSAERLKGVDSTLKIQPAELGDSAMYLCASSPGTAQETQYFGPGTRLLVL.

V is TRBV5-5 and J is TRBJ2-3; D unresolved. The CDR3 is made up of 12 amino acids. V was pared by 0 bases and J by 4 bases, with 3 bases between. Germline V gene sequence: CDR1 SGHKS, CDR2 YYEKEE (reference sequence). As DNA, the CDR3 is TGTGCCAGCAGCTTGGTCTCAGATACGCAGTATTTT. Its protein product is CASSLVSDTQYF.

The chain carries TRBV28 and TRBJ2-7; 8 positions match TRBD1. Losses at the gene ends were 7 bases for V and 6 bases for J; bases not matched to a gene: 17. Germline loops: CDR1 MDHEN, CDR2 SYDVKM. The CDR3 is 16 amino acids. The CDR3 coding sequence is TGTGCCAGCACCATCCAGGGGGCGTCGGGACCCCTCGAGCAGTACTTC. It is translated as CASTIQGASGPLEQYF.

The chain carries TRBV27 and TRBJ2-7; no definite D call. The CDR3 has 16 amino acids. Trimming left V 2 bases short and J 2 bases short, with 16 bases between. Germline loops: CDR1 MNHEY, CDR2 SMNVEV (reference sequence). The CDR3 sequence: CASSLTPRISTYEQYF. CDR3 coding DNA: TGTGCCAGCAGTTTAACCCCGAGAATCTCTACCTACGAGCAGTACTTC.

The chain links TRBV7-2 to TRBJ2-7, with D maybe TRBD2 (6 bases). The CDR3 consists of 12 residues. The germline V gene has CDR1 SGHTA and CDR2 FQGNSA. Between the trimmed V and J ends, which lost 9 bases and 3 bases, there was a span of 12 bases. The CDR3 DNA reads TGTGCCAGTGGGGGAGGTTACTACGAGCAGTACTTC. Its protein is CASGGGYYEQYF.

This chain links TRBV27 with TRBJ2-3, with D possibly TRBD1 on 5 matching bases. This CDR3 has 15 residues. Germline assignment: CDR1 MNHEY and CDR2 SMNVEV (reference sequence). V gave up 5 bases and J gave up 5 bases, with 17 bases separating them. The CDR3 nucleotides are TGTGCCAGCAGTCTCGGACAATTCTCGGGAGATACGCAGTATTTT. This sequence encodes CASSLGQFSGDTQYF.

The genes are TRBV7-2 and TRBJ2-7; 9 positions match TRBD1. Germline V gene lookup returns CDR1 SGHTA and CDR2 FQGNSA. V shed 5 bases and J 5 bases; nucleotides not matched to a gene: 10. This CDR3 is built from 15 residues. Written as DNA, the CDR3 is TGTGCCAGCAGCAGCCCGGGACAGGGTGCCCACGAGCAGTACTTC. Translated, it gives CASSSPGQGAHEQYF.

A few counts support this clone. The chain links TRBV5-6 to TRBJ1-4, with D possibly TRBD1 on 6 matching bases. V lost 0 bases, J lost 7 bases, and 13 bases lay in between. Germline lookup yields CDR1 SGHDT and CDR2 YYEEEE. CDR3 length: 15 residues. The CDR3 nucleotides are TGTGCCAGCAGCTTGGTCCAGGGGATGGGTGAAAAACTGTTTTTT. Amino acid sequence: CASSLVQGMGEKLFF.

This clone was picked up one time. J is TRBJ2-7 and V is TRBV5-6; D is unclear. The CDR3 covers 12 residues. Per the germline V gene, CDR1 is SGHDT and CDR2 is YYEEEE. With 1 base removed from V and 4 bases from J, the gap between germline ends came to 6 bases. The CDR3 protein is CASSLRRYEQYF. The CDR3 nucleotides read TGTGCCAGCAGCTTGCGGCGGTACGAGCAGTACTTC.

The chain joins TRBV7-2 to TRBJ1-5; D gene unclear. Germline CDR1 reads SGHTA; CDR2 reads FQGNSA. This CDR3 region has 15 residues. V was pared by 4 bases and J by 2 bases, with 12 bases between. In DNA, the CDR3 is TGTGCCAGCAGCTCCGGGGATAAGGGCAATCAGCCCCAGCATTTT. This codes for CASSSGDKGNQPQHF.

This clone came up a few times. J is TRBJ2-5 and V is TRBV5-1, with D perhaps TRBD2 (6 bases). The CDR3 length is 13 residues. Looked up from germline, CDR1 is SGHRS and CDR2 is YFSETQ. Trimming shortened V by 4 bases and J by 9 bases, and 16 bases separated the two germline ends. The CDR3 sequence is CASSEDPGESQYF. The CDR3 coding sequence is TGCGCCAGCAGCGAAGACCCGGGGGAGTCCCAGTACTTC. Drawing the rest from reference TRBV5-1 and TRBJ2-5, the complete variable domain is KAGVTQTPRYLIKTRGQQVTLSCSPISGHRSVSWYQQTPGQGLQFLFEYFSETQRNKGNFPGRFSGRQFSNSRSEMNVSTLELGDSALYLCASSEDPGESQYFGPGTRLLVL.

The DNA for the CDR3 is TGTGCCAGTAACAATGCCGGGACATCGGCTGCAGATACGCAGTATTTT. Translating gives CASNNAGTSAADTQYF. The V and J genes are TRBV19 and TRBJ2-3; TRBD1 is a possible D gene (6 bases). CDR3 length: 16 amino acids. V was cut by 7 bases and J by 4 bases, with 21 bases left in between. Germline-derived CDR1 and CDR2 are LNHDA and SQIVND (reference sequence).

The CDR3, as DNA: TGTGCCAGCAGCCAAGGAGTGGCGGGAACCAGCACAGATACGCAGTATTTT. Its protein product is CASSQGVAGTSTDTQYF. The chain joins TRBV7-3 to TRBJ2-3; perhaps TRBD2 as D (6 bases). Germline V gives CDR1 SGHTA, CDR2 FQGTGA. This CDR3 comprises 17 residues. With 5 bases removed from V and 0 bases from J, the gap between germline ends came to 18 bases. Based on the CDR3 plus reference TRBV7-3 and TRBJ2-3, the full variable domain is GAGVSQTPSNKVTEKGKYVELRCDPISGHTALYWYRQSLGQGPEFLIYFQGTGAADDSGLPNDRFFAVRPEGSVSTLKIQRTERGDSAVYLCASSQGVAGTSTDTQYFGPGTRLTVL.

The chain is built from TRBV2 and TRBJ1-1; D ambiguous. The germline gives CDR1 SNHLY, CDR2 FYNNEI. The V end was cut by 0 bases, the J end by 2 bases, with 7 bases between. The CDR3 is made up of 14 amino acids. CDR3 DNA: TGTGCCAGCAGTGAAGCGGGCCCAAACACTGAAGCTTTCTTT. It codes for CASSEAGPNTEAFF.

The chain couples TRBV19 to TRBJ2-7; possibly TRBD2 for D (6 bases). Germline V gene lookup returns CDR1 LNHDA and CDR2 SQIVND (reference sequence). There are 14 residues in the CDR3. V was trimmed by 3 bases and J by 0 bases, leaving 9 bases between them. This CDR3 reads CASSMGRSSYEQYF. The CDR3 DNA is TGTGCCAGTAGTATGGGGAGGAGCTCCTACGAGCAGTACTTC.

This sequence joins TRBV7-9 and TRBJ2-5, with a tentative D call TRBD1 (6 bases). Germline CDR1 and CDR2: SEHNR and FQNEAQ (reference sequence). This CDR3 has 15 amino acids. Trimming took 1 base from V and 5 from J, leaving 14 bases between them. Here the CDR3 reads CASSLGIGGFETQYF. The CDR3 DNA sequence: TGTGCCAGCAGCTTAGGGATAGGGGGATTTGAGACCCAGTACTTC.

The chain combines TRBV7-9 with TRBJ1-1; 9 nucleotides match TRBD1. V lost 5 bases and J lost 6; bases outside the gene matches: 7. Germline V gene sequence: CDR1 SEHNR, CDR2 FQNEAQ (reference sequence). The CDR3 is made up of 14 amino acids. The CDR3 reads CASSDGTGYPEAFF. The CDR3 DNA follows: TGTGCCAGCAGCGACGGGACAGGGTACCCTGAAGCTTTCTTT.

The CDR3 sequence: CASSATRTGGARSGYTF. CDR3 nucleotides: TGTGCCAGCAGTGCCACCCGGACAGGGGGCGCTCGGTCTGGCTACACCTTC. The V and J genes are TRBV27 and TRBJ1-2, with TRBD1 identical over 11 bases. Germline CDR1 and CDR2: MNHEY and SMNVEV (reference sequence). The CDR3 spans 17 residues. With V trimmed by 5 bases and J by 7 bases, 15 bases remained unmatched.

This clone was detected once. V usage is TRBV28 and J usage is TRBJ2-5, with TRBD1 identical over 11 bases. This CDR3 region has 15 residues. Trimming cost V 6 bases and J 5 bases; bases outside gene matches: 8. Germline-derived CDR1 and CDR2 are MDHEN and SYDVKM. The CDR3 protein is CASRGGQGDKETQYF. The CDR3 DNA reads TGTGCCAGCAGAGGGGGACAGGGGGATAAGGAGACCCAGTACTTC. The full variable domain, rest sourced from reference TRBV28 and TRBJ2-5, is DVKVTQSSRYLVKRTGEKVFLECVQDMDHENMFWYRQDPGLGLRLIYFSYDVKMKEKGDIPEGYSVSREKKERFSLILESASTNQTSMYLCASRGGQGDKETQYFGPGTRLLVL.